This T cell receptor beta chain was sequenced in a study of cytomegalovirus exposure and HLA in healthy donors. The primer mix had 60 Vbeta and 13 Jbeta primers. Clones were sequenced by immunoSEQ multiplex PCR, and TCRdb holds only the in-frame ones, with some missing. The sample consists of 160,000 or so clones, 82% of them appearing once. CDR3 length: 16 residues. CDR1 and CDR2 from the germline V gene are SGHTA and FQGNSA. V dropped 5 bases and J dropped 4; count of bases not matched to a gene: 10. The gene calls are TRBV7-2 and TRBJ2-5; TRBD2 agrees at 10 bases. Sequenced sample: PBMCs. This clonotype was sampled from a woman between 50 and 59 years old in good health and CMV-seronegative. CDR3 in DNA: TGTGCCAGCAGCCTTCAAATAGCGGGGGGATTAGAGACCCAGTACTTC. Its protein product is CASSLQIAGGLETQYF.